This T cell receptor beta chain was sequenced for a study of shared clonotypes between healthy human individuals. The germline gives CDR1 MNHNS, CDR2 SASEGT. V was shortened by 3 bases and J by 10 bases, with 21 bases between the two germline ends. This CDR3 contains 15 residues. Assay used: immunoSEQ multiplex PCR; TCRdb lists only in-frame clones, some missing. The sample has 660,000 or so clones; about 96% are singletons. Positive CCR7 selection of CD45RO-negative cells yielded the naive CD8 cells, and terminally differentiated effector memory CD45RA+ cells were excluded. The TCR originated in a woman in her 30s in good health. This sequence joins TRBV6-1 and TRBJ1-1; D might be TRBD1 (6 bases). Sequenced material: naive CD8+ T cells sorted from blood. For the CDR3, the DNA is TGTGCCAGCAGTGATTGGAGTAGACGACAGGAGGGAGCTTTCTTT. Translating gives CASSDWSRRQEGAFF.